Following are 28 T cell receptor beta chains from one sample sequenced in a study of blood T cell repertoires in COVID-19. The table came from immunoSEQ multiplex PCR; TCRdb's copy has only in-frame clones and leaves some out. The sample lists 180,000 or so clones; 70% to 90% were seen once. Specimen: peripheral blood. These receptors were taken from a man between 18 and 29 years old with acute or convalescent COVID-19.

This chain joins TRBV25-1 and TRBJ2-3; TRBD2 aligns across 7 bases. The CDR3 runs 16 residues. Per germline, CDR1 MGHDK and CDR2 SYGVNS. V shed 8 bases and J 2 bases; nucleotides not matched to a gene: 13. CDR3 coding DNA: TGTGCCAGCTCGAAAAACCGGGGGGATTTCACAGATACGCAGTATTTT. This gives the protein CASSKNRGDFTDTQYF. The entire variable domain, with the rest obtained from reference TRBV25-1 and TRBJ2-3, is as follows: EADIYQTPRYLVIGTGKKITLECSQTMGHDKMYWYQQDPGMELHLIHYSYGVNSTEKGDLSSESTVSRIRTEHFPLTLESARPSHTSQYLCASSKNRGDFTDTQYFGPGTRLTVL.

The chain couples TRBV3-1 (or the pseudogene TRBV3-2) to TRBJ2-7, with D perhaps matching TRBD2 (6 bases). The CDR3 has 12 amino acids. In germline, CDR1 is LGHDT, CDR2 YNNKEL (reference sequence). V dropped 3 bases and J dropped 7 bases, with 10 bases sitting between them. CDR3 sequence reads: CASSQTSQEQYF. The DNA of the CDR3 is TGTGCCAGCAGCCAGACTAGTCAAGAGCAGTACTTC.

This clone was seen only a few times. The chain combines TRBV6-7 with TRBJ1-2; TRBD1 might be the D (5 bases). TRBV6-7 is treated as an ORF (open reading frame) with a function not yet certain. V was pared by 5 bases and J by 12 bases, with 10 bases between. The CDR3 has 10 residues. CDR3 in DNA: TGTGCCAGCAGTGGACATAGGGACACCTTC. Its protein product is CASSGHRDTF.

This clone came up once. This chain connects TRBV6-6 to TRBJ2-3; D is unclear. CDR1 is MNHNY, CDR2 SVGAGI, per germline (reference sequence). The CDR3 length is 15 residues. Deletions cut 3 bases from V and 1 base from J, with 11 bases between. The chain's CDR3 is CASSYDTSGTDTQYF. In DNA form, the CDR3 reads TGTGCCAGCAGTTATGATACATCAGGCACAGATACGCAGTATTTT.

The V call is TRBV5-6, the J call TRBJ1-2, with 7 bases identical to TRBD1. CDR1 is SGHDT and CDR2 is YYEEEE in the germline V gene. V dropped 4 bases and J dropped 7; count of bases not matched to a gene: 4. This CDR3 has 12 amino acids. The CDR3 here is CASSLRGLGYTF. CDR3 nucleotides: TGTGCCAGCAGCCTGAGGGGGCTTGGCTACACCTTC.

The CDR3 DNA follows: TGTGCCAGCAGGTCTTTAGCTAACTATGGCTACACCTTC. It is translated as CASRSLANYGYTF. This chain connects TRBV11-2 to TRBJ1-2; D gene uncertain. The V end lost 6 bases, the J end lost 0 bases, and 8 bases lay between the germline ends. Germline V lookup: CDR1 SGHAT, CDR2 FQNNGV. The CDR3 has 13 amino acids.

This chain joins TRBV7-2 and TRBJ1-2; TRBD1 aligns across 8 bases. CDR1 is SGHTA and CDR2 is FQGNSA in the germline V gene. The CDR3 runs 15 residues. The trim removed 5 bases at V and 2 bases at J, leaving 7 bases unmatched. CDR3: CASSRDRQGNYGYTF. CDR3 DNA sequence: TGTGCCAGCAGCCGCGACCGACAGGGGAACTATGGCTACACCTTC.

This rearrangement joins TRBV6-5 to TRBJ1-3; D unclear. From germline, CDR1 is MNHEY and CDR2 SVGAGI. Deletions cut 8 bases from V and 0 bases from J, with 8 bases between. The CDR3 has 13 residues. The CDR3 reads CASSRSSGNTIYF. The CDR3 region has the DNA TGTGCCAGCTCCAGAAGCTCTGGAAACACCATATATTTT.

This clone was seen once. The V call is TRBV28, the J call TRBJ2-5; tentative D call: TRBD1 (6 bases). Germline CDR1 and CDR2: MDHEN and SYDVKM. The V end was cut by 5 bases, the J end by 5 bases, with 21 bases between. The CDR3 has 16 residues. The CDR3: CASSPPYLGAWETQYF. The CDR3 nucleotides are TGTGCCAGCAGTCCCCCCTATCTGGGGGCATGGGAGACCCAGTACTTC.

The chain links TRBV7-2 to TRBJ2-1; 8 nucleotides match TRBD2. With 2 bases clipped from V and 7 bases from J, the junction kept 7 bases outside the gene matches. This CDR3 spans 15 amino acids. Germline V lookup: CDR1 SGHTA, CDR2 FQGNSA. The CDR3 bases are TGTGCCAGCAGCTTATTAGCGGGGAGTAGGAATGAGCAGTTCTTC. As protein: CASSLLAGSRNEQFF. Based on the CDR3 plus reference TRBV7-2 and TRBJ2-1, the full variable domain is GAGVSQSPSNKVTEKGKDVELRCDPISGHTALYWYRQSLGQGLEFLIYFQGNSAPDKSGLPSDRFSAERTGGSVSTLTIQRTQQEDSAVYLCASSLLAGSRNEQFFGPGTRLTVL.

The CDR3 DNA reads TGTGCCAGCAGCTCAAAGGGGTCCCAAGAGACCCAGTACTTC. It translates to CASSSKGSQETQYF. V gene TRBV7-9 combines with J gene TRBJ2-5, with D possibly being TRBD1 (5 bases). CDR1 and CDR2 from the germline V gene are SEHNR and FQNEAQ (reference sequence). CDR3 length: 14 residues. Trimming cost V 4 bases and J 1 base, with 10 bases left between them.

CDR3 coding DNA: TGCGCCAGCAGCCAAGAGGGGGACTTTCCCGCCTACAATGAGCAGTTCTTC. Translating it yields CASSQEGDFPAYNEQFF. This chain connects TRBV4-1 to TRBJ2-1; D perhaps matches TRBD2 (6 bases). Germline V gene sequence: CDR1 MGHRA, CDR2 YSYEKL. There are 17 residues in the CDR3. V was clipped by 0 bases and J by 2 bases, with 14 bases between them.

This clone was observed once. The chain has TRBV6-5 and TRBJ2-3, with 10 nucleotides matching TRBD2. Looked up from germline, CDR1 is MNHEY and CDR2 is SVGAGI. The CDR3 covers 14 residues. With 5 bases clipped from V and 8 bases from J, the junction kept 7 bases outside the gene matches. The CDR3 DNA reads TGTGCCAGCAGTAGCGGGGGGGCTATAGGTACGCAGTATTTT. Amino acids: CASSSGGAIGTQYF.

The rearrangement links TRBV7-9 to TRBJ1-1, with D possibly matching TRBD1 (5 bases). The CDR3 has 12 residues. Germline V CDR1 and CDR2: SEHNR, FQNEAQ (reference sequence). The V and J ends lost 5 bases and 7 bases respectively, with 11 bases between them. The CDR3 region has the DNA TGTGCCAGCAGCCCCGCAGGGCGTGAAGCTTTCTTT. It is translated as CASSPAGREAFF.

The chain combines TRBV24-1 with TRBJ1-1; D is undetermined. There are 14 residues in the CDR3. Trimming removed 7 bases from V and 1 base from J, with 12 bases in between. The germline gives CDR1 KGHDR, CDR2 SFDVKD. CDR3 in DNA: TGTGCCACCAGAGAGAACCGGGAGAACACTGAAGCTTTCTTT. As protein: CATRENRENTEAFF.

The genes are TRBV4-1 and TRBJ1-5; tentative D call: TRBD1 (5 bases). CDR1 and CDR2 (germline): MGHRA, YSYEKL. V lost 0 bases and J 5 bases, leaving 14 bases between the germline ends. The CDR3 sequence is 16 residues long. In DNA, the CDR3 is TGCGCCAGCAGCCAAGACATCGGGGGATATCATCAGCCCCAGCATTTT. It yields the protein CASSQDIGGYHQPQHF.

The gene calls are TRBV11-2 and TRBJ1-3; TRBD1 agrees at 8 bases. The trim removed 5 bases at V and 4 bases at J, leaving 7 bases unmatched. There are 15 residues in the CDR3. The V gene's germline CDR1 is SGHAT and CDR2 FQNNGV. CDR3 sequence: CASSKGQGKGNTIYF. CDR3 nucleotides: TGTGCCAGCAGCAAAGGACAGGGAAAAGGAAACACCATATATTTT.

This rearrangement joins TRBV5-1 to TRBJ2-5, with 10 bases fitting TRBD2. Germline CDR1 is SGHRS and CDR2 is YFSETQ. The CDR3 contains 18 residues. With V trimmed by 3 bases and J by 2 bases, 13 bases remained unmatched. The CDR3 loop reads CASSSYELLAGNQETQYF. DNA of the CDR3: TGCGCCAGCAGCTCATACGAACTACTAGCGGGGAATCAAGAGACCCAGTACTTC.

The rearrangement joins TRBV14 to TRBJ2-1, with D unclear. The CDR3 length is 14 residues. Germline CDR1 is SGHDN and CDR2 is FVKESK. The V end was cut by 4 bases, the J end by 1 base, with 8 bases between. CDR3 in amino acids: CASSPTRSYNEQFF. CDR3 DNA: TGTGCCAGCAGCCCCACTCGTTCCTACAATGAGCAGTTCTTC.

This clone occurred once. CDR3 sequence reads: CSLSGGAGELFF. Written as DNA, the CDR3 is TGCAGTCTCAGCGGGGGGGCCGGGGAGCTGTTTTTT. The chain combines TRBV29-1 with TRBJ2-2; 10 bases line up with TRBD2. CDR3 length: 12 residues. Germline CDR1 reads SQVTM; CDR2 reads ANQGSEA.

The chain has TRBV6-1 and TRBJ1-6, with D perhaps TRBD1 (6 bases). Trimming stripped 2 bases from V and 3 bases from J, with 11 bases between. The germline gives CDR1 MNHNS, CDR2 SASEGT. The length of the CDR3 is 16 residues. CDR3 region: CASSELDRGYNSPLHF. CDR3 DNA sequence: TGTGCCAGCAGTGAATTGGACAGAGGCTATAATTCACCCCTCCACTTT.

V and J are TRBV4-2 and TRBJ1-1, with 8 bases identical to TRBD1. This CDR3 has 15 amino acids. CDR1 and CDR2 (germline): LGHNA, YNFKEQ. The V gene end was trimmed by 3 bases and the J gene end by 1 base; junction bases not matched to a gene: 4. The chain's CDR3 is CASSHQGTGNTEAFF. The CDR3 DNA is TGTGCCAGCAGCCACCAAGGGACAGGGAACACTGAAGCTTTCTTT.

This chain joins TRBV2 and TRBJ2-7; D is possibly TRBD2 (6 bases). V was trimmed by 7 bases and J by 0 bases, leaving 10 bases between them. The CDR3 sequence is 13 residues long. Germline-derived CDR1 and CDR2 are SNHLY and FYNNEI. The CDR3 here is CASKAGSSYEQYF. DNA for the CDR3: TGTGCCAGCAAGGCGGGGAGCTCCTACGAGCAGTACTTC.

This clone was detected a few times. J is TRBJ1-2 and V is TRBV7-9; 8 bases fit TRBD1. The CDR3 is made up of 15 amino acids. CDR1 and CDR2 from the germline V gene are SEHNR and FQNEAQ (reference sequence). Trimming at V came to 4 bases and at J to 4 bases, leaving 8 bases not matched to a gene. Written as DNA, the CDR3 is TGTGCCAGCAGCTCGCGCCGGGACAGGCCCTATGGCTACACCTTC. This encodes CASSSRRDRPYGYTF.

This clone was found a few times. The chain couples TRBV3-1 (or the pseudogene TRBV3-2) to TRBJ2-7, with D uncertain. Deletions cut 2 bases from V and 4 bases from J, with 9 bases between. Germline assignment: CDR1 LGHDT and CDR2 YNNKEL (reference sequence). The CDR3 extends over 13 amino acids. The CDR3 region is CASSQSPTYEQYF. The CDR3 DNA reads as TGTGCCAGCAGCCAATCACCCACTTACGAGCAGTACTTC.

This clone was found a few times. The CDR3 loop is CASNGGRYNEQFF. CDR3 bases: TGTGCCAGCAACGGGGGACGTTACAATGAGCAGTTCTTC. This chain uses TRBV3-1 (or the pseudogene TRBV3-2) with TRBJ2-1; D possibly corresponds to TRBD2 (6 bases). CDR3 size: 13 residues. V gave up 7 bases and J gave up 4 bases, with 11 bases separating them. From germline, CDR1 is LGHDT and CDR2 YNNKEL (reference sequence).

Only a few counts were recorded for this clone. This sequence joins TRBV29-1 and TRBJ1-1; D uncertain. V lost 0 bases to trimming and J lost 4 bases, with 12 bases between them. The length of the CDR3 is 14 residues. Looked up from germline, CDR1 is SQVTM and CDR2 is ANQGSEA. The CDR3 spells CSVEDLTAGTEAFF. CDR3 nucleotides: TGCAGCGTTGAAGATCTTACAGCCGGCACTGAAGCTTTCTTT.

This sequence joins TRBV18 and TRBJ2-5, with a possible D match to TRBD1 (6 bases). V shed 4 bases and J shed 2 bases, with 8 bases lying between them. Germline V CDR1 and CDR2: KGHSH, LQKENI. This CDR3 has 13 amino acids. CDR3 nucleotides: TGTGCCAGCTCACAGGGGGTTCAAGAGACCCAGTACTTC. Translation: CASSQGVQETQYF.